These 5 T cell receptor beta chains share one sample of origin, sequenced in a study of cytomegalovirus exposure and HLA in healthy donors. This table comes from immunoSEQ multiplex PCR, and its TCRdb copy is limited to in-frame clones, with some not included. This repertoire shows approximately 200,000 clones, roughly 82% found once; its top ten account for approximately 7%. Sequenced input: PBMCs. These receptors all come from a man younger than 35 in good health and CMV-seropositive.

The genes are TRBV5-6 and TRBJ2-7; D perhaps matches TRBD1 (6 bases). CDR3 size: 14 residues. Germline V CDR1 and CDR2: SGHDT, YYEEEE. V lost 4 bases to trimming and J lost 1 base, with 12 bases between them. The CDR3 DNA reads as TGTGCCAGCAGCCAACAGGGTTCTTCCTACGAGCAGTACTTC. Its protein is CASSQQGSSYEQYF.

V is TRBV7-2 and J is TRBJ2-7; 8 positions match TRBD2. The germline CDR1 and CDR2 sequences are SGHTA and FQGNSA. V lost 2 bases to trimming and J lost 3 bases; unmatched junction nucleotides: 6. The CDR3 sequence is 15 residues long. CDR3 sequence: CASSLFALAGYEQYF. The CDR3, as DNA: TGTGCCAGCAGCTTATTTGCCCTAGCGGGCTACGAGCAGTACTTC.

V is TRBV20-1 and J is TRBJ2-7, with D tentatively TRBD2 (5 bases). The CDR3 extends over 11 amino acids. Trimming stripped 1 base from V and 5 bases from J, with 6 bases between. From germline, CDR1 is DFQATT and CDR2 SNEGSKA (reference sequence). This CDR3 is CSARGGNEQYF. In DNA form, the CDR3 reads TGCAGTGCTAGAGGAGGGAACGAGCAGTACTTC.

The table lists this clone with a count of one. The rearrangement joins TRBV6-1 to TRBJ2-6; 7 nucleotides align to TRBD1. The CDR3 extends over 18 amino acids. Germline CDR1 MNHNS, CDR2 SASEGT. With 4 bases clipped from V and 0 bases from J, the junction kept 9 bases outside the gene matches. CDR3 DNA: TGTGCCAGCAGTGCCCGGACAGGTTCGAACTCTGGGGCCAACGTCCTGACTTTC. As protein: CASSARTGSNSGANVLTF.

The chain couples TRBV19 to TRBJ1-1, with TRBD1 as a possible D gene (5 bases). The V end was cut by 2 bases, the J end by 1 base, with 8 bases between. This CDR3 spans 14 amino acids. The germline V gene has CDR1 LNHDA and CDR2 SQIVND (reference sequence). CDR3 nucleotide sequence: TGTGCCAGTAGTATACAGGGCTCGAACACTGAAGCTTTCTTT. Translated: CASSIQGSNTEAFF.